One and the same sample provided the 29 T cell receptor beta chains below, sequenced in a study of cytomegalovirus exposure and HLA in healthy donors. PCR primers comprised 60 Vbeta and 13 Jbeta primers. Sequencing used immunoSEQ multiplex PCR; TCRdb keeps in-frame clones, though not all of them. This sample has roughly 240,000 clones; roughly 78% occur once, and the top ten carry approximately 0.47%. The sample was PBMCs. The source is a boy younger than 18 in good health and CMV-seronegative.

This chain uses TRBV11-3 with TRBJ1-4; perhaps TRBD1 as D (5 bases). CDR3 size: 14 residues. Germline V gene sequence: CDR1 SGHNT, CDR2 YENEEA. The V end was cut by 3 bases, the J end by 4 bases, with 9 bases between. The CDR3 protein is CASSFGGLNEKLFF. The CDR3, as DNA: TGTGCCAGCAGCTTCGGGGGTCTTAATGAAAAACTGTTTTTT.

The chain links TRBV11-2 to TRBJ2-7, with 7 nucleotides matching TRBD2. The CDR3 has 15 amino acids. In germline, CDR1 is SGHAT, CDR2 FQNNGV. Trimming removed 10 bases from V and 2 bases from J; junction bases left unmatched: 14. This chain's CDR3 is CATDRWGGTAYEQYF. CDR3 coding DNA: TGTGCCACCGACAGATGGGGGGGGACCGCCTACGAGCAGTACTTC.

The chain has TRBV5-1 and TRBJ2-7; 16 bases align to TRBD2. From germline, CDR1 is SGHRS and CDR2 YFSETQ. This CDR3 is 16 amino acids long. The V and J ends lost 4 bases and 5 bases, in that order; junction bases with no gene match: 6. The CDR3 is CASSRGLAGGPDEQYF. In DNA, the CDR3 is TGCGCCAGCAGCCGGGGACTAGCGGGGGGGCCCGACGAGCAGTACTTC.

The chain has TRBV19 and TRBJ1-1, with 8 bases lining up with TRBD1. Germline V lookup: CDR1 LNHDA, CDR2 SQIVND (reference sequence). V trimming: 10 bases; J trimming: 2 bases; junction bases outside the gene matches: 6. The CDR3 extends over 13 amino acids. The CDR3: CATRQGINTEAFF. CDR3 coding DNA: TGTGCCACAAGACAGGGGATCAACACTGAAGCTTTCTTT.

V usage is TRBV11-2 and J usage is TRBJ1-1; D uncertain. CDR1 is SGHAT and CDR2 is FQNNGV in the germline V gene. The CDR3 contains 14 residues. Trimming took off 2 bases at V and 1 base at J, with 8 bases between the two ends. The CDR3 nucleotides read TGTGCCAGCAGCTTACTTGGCCCGAACACTGAAGCTTTCTTT. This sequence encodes CASSLLGPNTEAFF.

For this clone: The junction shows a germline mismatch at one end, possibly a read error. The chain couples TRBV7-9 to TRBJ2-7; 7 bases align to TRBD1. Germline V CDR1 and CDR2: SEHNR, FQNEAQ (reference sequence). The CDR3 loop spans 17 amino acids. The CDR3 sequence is CSSSSVPTGKKSVGQYF. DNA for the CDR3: TGTTCCAGCAGCTCTGTTCCGACAGGGAAGAAATCGGTTGGGCAGTACTTC.

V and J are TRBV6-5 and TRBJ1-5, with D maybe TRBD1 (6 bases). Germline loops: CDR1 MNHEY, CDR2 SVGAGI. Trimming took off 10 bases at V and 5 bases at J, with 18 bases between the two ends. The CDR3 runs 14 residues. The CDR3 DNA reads TGTGCCACCTCTTCCCGGACAGATTATCAGCCCCAGCATTTT. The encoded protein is CATSSRTDYQPQHF.

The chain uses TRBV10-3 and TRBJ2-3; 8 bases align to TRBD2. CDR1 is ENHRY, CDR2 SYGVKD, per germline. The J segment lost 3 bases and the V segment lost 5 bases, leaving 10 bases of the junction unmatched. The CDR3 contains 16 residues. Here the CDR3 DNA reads TGTGCCATCAGTCAGATAGCGGGGTTTGGGACAGATACGCAGTATTTT. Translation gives CAISQIAGFGTDTQYF.

For the CDR3, the DNA is TGCGCCAGCAGCTTGGCAGGGGTCGATGGCTACACCTTC. Translated, it gives CASSLAGVDGYTF. The chain joins TRBV5-1 to TRBJ1-2, with a tentative D call TRBD1 (6 bases). V shed 0 bases and J shed 6 bases, with 9 bases lying between them. The CDR3 has 13 residues. In germline, CDR1 is SGHRS, CDR2 YFSETQ.

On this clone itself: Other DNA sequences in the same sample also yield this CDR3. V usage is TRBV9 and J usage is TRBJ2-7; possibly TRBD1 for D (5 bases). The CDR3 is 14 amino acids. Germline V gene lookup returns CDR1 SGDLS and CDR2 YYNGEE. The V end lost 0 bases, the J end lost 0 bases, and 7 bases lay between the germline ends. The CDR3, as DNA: TGTGCCAGCAGCGTAGGGGGCAGCTCCTACGAGCAGTACTTC. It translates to CASSVGGSSYEQYF.

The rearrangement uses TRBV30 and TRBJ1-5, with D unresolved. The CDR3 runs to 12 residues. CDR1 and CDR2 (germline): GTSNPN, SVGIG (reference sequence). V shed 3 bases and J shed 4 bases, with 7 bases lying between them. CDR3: CAWSQTNQPQHF. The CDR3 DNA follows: TGTGCCTGGAGCCAAACTAATCAGCCCCAGCATTTT.

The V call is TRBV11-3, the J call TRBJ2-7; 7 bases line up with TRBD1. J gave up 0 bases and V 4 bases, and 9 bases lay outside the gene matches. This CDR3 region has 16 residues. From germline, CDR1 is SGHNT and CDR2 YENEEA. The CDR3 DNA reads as TGTGCCAGCAGCTCCATGGGACAGATGAGCTCCTACGAGCAGTACTTC. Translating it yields CASSSMGQMSSYEQYF. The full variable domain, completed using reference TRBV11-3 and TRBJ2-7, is EAGVVQSPRYKIIEKKQPVAFWCNPISGHNTLYWYLQNLGQGPELLIRYENEEAVDDSQLPKDRFSAERLKGVDSTLKIQPAELGDSAVYLCASSSMGQMSSYEQYFGPGTRLTVT.

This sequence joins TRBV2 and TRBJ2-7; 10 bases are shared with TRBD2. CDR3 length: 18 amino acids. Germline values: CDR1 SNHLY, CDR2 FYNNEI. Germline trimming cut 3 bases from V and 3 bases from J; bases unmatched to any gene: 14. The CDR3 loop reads CASSETLAGRFHRYEQYF. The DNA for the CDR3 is TGTGCCAGCAGTGAGACACTAGCGGGGAGGTTTCACCGCTACGAGCAGTACTTC.

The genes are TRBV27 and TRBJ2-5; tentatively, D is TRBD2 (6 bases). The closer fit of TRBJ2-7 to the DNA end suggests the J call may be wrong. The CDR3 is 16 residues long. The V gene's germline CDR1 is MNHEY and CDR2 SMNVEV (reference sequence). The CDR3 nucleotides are TGTGCCAGCAGCAGATTTGGGCGGGGAAGCTCCTACGAGCAGTACTTC. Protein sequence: CASSRFGRGSSYEQYF.

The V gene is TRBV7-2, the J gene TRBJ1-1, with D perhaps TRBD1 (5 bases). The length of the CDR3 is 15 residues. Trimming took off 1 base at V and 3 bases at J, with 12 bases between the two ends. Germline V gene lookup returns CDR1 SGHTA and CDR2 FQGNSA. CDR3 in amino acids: CASSLESGADTEAFF. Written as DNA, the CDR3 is TGTGCCAGCAGCTTAGAAAGCGGGGCGGACACTGAAGCTTTCTTT.

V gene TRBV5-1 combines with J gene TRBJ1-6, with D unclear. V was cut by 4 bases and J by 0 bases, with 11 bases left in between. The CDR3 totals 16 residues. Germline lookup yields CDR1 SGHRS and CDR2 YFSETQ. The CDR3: CASSGGASSYNSPLHF. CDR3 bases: TGCGCCAGCAGCGGAGGAGCTAGCTCCTATAATTCACCCCTCCACTTT.

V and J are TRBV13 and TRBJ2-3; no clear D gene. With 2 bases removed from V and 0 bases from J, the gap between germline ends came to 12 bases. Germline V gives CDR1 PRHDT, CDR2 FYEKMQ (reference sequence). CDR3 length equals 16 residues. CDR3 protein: CASSLYPRSSTDTQYF. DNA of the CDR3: TGTGCCAGCAGCTTATATCCAAGAAGCAGCACAGATACGCAGTATTTT.

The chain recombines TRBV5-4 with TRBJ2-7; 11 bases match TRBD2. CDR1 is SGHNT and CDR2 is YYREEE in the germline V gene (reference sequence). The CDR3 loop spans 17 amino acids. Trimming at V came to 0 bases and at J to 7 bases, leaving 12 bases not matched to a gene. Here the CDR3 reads CASSLGSGRAGVREQYF. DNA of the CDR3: TGTGCCAGCAGCTTGGGTAGCGGGAGGGCCGGGGTAAGGGAGCAGTACTTC. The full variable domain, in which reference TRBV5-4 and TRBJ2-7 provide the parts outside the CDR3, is ETGVTQSPTHLIKTRGQQVTLRCSSQSGHNTVSWYQQALGQGPQFIFQYYREEENGRGNFPPRFSGLQFPNYSSELNVNALELDDSALYLCASSLGSGRAGVREQYFGPGTRLTVT.

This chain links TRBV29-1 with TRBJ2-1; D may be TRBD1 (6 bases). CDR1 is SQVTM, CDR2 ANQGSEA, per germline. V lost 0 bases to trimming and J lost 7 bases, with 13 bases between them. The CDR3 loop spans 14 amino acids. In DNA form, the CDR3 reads TGCAGCGTTGAAGAGCTAACAGGGCGTAATGAGCAGTTCTTC. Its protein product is CSVEELTGRNEQFF.

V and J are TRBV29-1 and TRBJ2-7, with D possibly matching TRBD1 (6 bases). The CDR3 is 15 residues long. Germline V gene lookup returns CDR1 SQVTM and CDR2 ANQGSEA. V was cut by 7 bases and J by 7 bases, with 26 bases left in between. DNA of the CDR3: TGCAGCGCCGTCCTCAGGGGCCAGAACCGGAGAGAGCAGTACTTC. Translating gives CSAVLRGQNRREQYF.

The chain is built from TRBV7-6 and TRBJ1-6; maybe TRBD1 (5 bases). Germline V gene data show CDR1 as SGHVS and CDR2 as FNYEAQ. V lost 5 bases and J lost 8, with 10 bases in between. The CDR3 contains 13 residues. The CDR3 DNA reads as TGTGCCAGCAGCCGGACAACTGATTCACCCCTCCACTTT. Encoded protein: CASSRTTDSPLHF.

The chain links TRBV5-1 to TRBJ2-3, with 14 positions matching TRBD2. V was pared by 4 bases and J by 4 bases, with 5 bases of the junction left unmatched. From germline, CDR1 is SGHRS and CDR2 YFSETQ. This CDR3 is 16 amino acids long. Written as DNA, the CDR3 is TGCGCCAGCAGCCCCGGGACTAGCGGGAGCCCAGATACGCAGTATTTT. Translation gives CASSPGTSGSPDTQYF.

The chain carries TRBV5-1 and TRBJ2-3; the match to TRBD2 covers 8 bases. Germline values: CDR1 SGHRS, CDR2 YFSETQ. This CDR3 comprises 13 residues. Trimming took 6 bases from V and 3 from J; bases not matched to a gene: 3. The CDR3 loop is CASTGGPTDTQYF. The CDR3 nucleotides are TGCGCCAGCACGGGGGGGCCGACAGATACGCAGTATTTT.

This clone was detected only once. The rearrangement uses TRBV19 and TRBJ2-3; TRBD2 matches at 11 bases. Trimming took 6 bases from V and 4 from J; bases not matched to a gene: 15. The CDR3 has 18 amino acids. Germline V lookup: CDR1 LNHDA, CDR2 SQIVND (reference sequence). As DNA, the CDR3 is TGTGCCAGTAGCATGGGACTAGCGGTGACTGGGTGGCCAGATACGCAGTATTTT. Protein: CASSMGLAVTGWPDTQYF.

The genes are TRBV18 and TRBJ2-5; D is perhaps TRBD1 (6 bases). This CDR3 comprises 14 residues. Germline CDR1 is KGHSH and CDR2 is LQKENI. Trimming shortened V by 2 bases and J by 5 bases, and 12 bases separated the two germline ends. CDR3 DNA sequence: TGTGCCAGCTCACCATTGATAGGGGGTGAGACCCAGTACTTC. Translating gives CASSPLIGGETQYF.

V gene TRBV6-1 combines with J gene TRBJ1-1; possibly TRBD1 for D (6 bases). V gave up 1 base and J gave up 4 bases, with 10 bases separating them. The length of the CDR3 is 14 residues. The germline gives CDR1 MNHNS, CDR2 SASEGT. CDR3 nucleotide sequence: TGTGCCAGCAGTGAAGAACAGGGCATCACTGAAGCTTTCTTT. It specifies CASSEEQGITEAFF.

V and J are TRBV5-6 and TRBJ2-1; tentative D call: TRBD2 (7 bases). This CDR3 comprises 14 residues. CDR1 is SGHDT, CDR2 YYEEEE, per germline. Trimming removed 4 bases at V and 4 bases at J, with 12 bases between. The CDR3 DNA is TGTGCCAGCAGCAGGGGGAGGGCTTACAATGAGCAGTTCTTC. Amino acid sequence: CASSRGRAYNEQFF.

CDR3 in DNA: TGTGCCAGTAGCGGGGGGACAGGAAACACTGAAGCTTTCTTT. Its protein is CASSGGTGNTEAFF. This chain joins TRBV19 and TRBJ1-1; 8 positions match TRBD1. Per the germline V gene, CDR1 is LNHDA and CDR2 is SQIVND (reference sequence). This CDR3 spans 14 amino acids. The trim removed 6 bases at V and 2 bases at J, leaving 5 bases unmatched. The whole variable domain, remainder taken from reference TRBV19 and TRBJ1-1, is DGGITQSPKYLFRKEGQNVTLSCEQNLNHDAMYWYRQDPGQGLRLIYYSQIVNDFQKGDIAEGYSVSREKKESFPLTVTSAQKNPTAFYLCASSGGTGNTEAFFGQGTRLTVV.

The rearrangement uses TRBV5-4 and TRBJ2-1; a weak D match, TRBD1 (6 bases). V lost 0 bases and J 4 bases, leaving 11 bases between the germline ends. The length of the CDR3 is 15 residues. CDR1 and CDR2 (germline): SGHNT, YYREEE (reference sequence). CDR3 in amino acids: CASSLAGALYNEQFF. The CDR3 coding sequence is TGTGCCAGCAGCTTGGCAGGGGCCCTGTACAATGAGCAGTTCTTC.